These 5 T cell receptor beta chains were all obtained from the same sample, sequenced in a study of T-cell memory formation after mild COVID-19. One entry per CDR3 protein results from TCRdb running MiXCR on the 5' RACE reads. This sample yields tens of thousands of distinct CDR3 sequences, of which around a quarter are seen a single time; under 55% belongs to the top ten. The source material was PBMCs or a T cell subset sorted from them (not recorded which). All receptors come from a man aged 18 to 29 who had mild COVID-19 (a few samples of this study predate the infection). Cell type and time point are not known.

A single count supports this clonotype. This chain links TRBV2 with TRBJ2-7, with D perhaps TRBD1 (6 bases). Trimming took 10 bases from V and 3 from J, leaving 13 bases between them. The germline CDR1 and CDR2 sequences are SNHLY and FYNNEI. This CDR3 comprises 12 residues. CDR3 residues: CATTDSGYEQYV. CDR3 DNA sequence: TGTGCCACCACGGACAGCGGCTACGAGCAGTACGTC.

The CDR3 nucleotides read TGCGCCAGCAGCCCCCGGACAGAGCGCACCGGGGAGCTGTTTTTT. The encoded protein is CASSPRTERTGELFF. The chain employs TRBV4-1 and TRBJ2-2; TRBD1 is a possible D gene (6 bases). The V end lost 4 bases, the J end lost 4 bases, and 13 bases lay between the germline ends. Germline V gene data show CDR1 as MGHRA and CDR2 as YSYEKL. CDR3 length: 15 amino acids.

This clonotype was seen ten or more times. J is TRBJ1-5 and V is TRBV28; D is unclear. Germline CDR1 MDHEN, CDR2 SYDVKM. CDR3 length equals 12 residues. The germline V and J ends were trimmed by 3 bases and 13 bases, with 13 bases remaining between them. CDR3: CASSFRSPQQHF. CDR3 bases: TGTGCCAGCAGTTTCCGGTCCCCCCAGCAGCATTTT.

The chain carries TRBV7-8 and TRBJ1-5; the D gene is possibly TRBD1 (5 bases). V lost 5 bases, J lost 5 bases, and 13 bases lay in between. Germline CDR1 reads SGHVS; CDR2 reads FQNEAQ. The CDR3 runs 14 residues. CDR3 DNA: TGTGCCAGCAGCCTGCTTACAGGTCATCAGCCCCAGCATTTT. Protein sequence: CASSLLTGHQPQHF.

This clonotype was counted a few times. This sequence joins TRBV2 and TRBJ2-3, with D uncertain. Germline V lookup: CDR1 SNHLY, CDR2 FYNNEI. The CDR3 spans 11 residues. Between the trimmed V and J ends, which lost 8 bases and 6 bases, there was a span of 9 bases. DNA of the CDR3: TGTGCCAGCTCCAACGGGGATACGCAGTATTTT. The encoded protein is CASSNGDTQYF.